This record concerns one T cell receptor beta chain sequence. The data derive from a study of blood T cell repertoires in COVID-19. Study-level information: Spain, Italy and the United States supplied samples that represented acute and convalescent COVID-19.

The V end lost 4 bases, the J end lost 1 base, and 8 bases lay between the germline ends. In germline, CDR1 is SEHNR, CDR2 FQNEAQ (reference sequence). CDR3 length equals 14 residues. Methods used by the authors: Nucleated cell counts were estimated from reference gene primer amplification. Produced via immunoSEQ multiplex PCR; TCRdb's table is partial and in-frame only. That table is the source of V, J and clone size, and D and trimming were worked out from the DNA. Here the sample spans under 200,000 clones, roughly 82% being singletons. Which cohort a participant joined came from the clinical history participants gave.

Material for sequencing was PBMCs or T cells enriched from blood (not recorded which). The rearrangement links TRBV7-9 to TRBJ2-1, with TRBD1 as a possible D gene (6 bases). This sequence was found in a man in his forties or fifties with acute COVID-19. The CDR3 region has the DNA TGTGCCAGCAGCTCAGGGGAATCCTACAATGAGCAGTTCTTC. The encoded protein is CASSSGESYNEQFF.